The 20 T cell receptor beta chains listed next were all sequenced from one sample in a study of blood T cell repertoires in COVID-19. Only in-frame clones appear in the TCRdb table, and some are missing; sequencing was by immunoSEQ multiplex PCR. This table holds a few hundred thousand clones, 92% found once. Sequenced sample: PBMCs or T cells enriched from blood (not recorded which). Receptor source: a woman aged 25 to 45 who had recovered from COVID-19.

The chain carries TRBV12-2 and TRBJ1-5; TRBD1 is the table's D call, not checked against the DNA. TRBV12-2 is classified as a pseudogene. This CDR3 has 18 amino acids. In nucleotides, the CDR3 is TGTGCAAGTCGTTGTCCCGGGACAGAAACTTATAGCAATCAGCCCCAGCATTTT. Translated: CASRCPGTETYSNQPQHF.

The chain carries TRBV6-4 and TRBJ2-1, with D perhaps TRBD1 (5 bases). CDR1 and CDR2 (germline): MRHNA, SNTAGT. This CDR3 comprises 13 residues. With 0 bases removed from V and 5 bases from J, the gap between germline ends came to 5 bases. CDR3 sequence reads: CASSDSDNNEQFF. The CDR3 nucleotides read TGTGCCAGCAGTGACTCGGACAACAATGAGCAGTTCTTC.

The chain has TRBV21-1 and TRBJ1-4. TRBV21-1 is classified as a pseudogene. The CDR3 is made up of 15 amino acids. CDR3 region: CASTRTGTTNEKLFF. The CDR3 DNA reads as TGTGCCAGCACCCGGACGGGAACAACTAATGAAAAACTGTTTTTT.

The genes are TRBV7-3 and TRBJ2-3; no clear D gene. The CDR3 has 16 amino acids. Trimming took off 5 bases at V and 6 bases at J, with 21 bases between the two ends. In germline, CDR1 is SGHTA, CDR2 FQGTGA. The CDR3 DNA sequence: TGTGCCAGCAGCCCACACCCCGGGTCGGTTAAGGATACGCAGTATTTT. It yields the protein CASSPHPGSVKDTQYF.

This chain links TRBV28 with TRBJ1-4; TRBD1 matches at 7 bases. Germline lookup yields CDR1 MDHEN and CDR2 SYDVKM. With V trimmed by 5 bases and J by 8 bases, 11 bases remained unmatched. The CDR3 is 15 residues long. The CDR3 sequence is CASSPGTAHKEKLFF. DNA for the CDR3: TGTGCCAGCAGTCCCGGGACAGCCCATAAGGAAAAACTGTTTTTT.

The chain carries TRBV2 and TRBJ1-3; no firm D call. The germline V gene has CDR1 SNHLY and CDR2 FYNNEI. The CDR3 consists of 12 residues. The V and J ends lost 1 base and 8 bases respectively, with 6 bases between them. The chain's CDR3 is CASSEVSHTIYF. The CDR3 DNA sequence: TGTGCCAGCAGTGAAGTCAGTCACACCATATATTTT. Full variable domain (outside the CDR3, taken from reference TRBV2 and TRBJ1-3): EPEVTQTPSHQVTQMGQEVILRCVPISNHLYFYWYRQILGQKVEFLVSFYNNEISEKSEIFDDQFSVERPDGSNFTLKIRSTKLEDSAMYFCASSEVSHTIYFGEGSWLTVV.

The table lists this clone with a few counts. The chain joins TRBV19 to TRBJ1-6; possibly TRBD1 for D (5 bases). CDR3 length: 14 residues. Looked up from germline, CDR1 is LNHDA and CDR2 is SQIVND (reference sequence). V was cut by 6 bases and J by 9 bases, with 15 bases left in between. The CDR3, as DNA: TGTGCCAGTAGGCCCCGGGAGGGGTTTTCACCCCTCCACTTT. Its protein is CASRPREGFSPLHF.

This chain links TRBV4-2 with TRBJ1-3; D remains ambiguous. Germline lookup yields CDR1 LGHNA and CDR2 YNFKEQ. The V and J ends lost 0 bases and 0 bases respectively, with 15 bases between them. The CDR3 is 18 amino acids. This CDR3 reads CASSQETVRSSSGNTIYF. In DNA form, the CDR3 reads TGTGCCAGCAGCCAAGAAACAGTCCGGTCCAGCTCTGGAAACACCATATATTTT.

This clone was observed a handful of times. The genes are TRBV10-3 and TRBJ1-5; no clear D gene. V was trimmed by 6 bases and J by 4 bases, leaving 10 bases between them. The length of the CDR3 is 13 residues. Germline CDR1 and CDR2: ENHRY and SYGVKD. CDR3 DNA: TGTGCCATCAGGCTAGACGGGAATCAGCCCCAGCATTTT. It is translated as CAIRLDGNQPQHF.

J is TRBJ2-4 and V is TRBV11-2, with 7 nucleotides matching TRBD2. The trim removed 1 base at V and 8 bases at J, leaving 5 bases unmatched. This CDR3 comprises 14 residues. Germline CDR1 reads SGHAT; CDR2 reads FQNNGV. In DNA, the CDR3 is TGTGCCAGCAGCTTAGGTAGGGGAGGGTACATTCAGTACTTC. Amino acids: CASSLGRGGYIQYF.

The chain carries TRBV4-1 and TRBJ2-2, with 9 positions matching TRBD2. This CDR3 contains 17 residues. Per the germline V gene, CDR1 is MGHRA and CDR2 is YSYEKL. The V and J ends lost 10 bases and 4 bases, in that order; junction bases with no gene match: 16. CDR3 in DNA: TGCGCCACTCGACCGGGACTAGCAAATTCGGTCACCGGGGAGCTGTTTTTT. Translation: CATRPGLANSVTGELFF.

The chain combines TRBV11-2 with TRBJ2-5, with D unclear. Germline assignment: CDR1 SGHAT and CDR2 FQNNGV. V gave up 5 bases and J gave up 5 bases, with 9 bases separating them. This CDR3 comprises 12 residues. CDR3 residues: CASSPQVETQYF. The DNA for the CDR3 is TGTGCCAGCAGCCCCCAGGTTGAGACCCAGTACTTC.

V gene TRBV5-6 combines with J gene TRBJ2-1, with 11 bases identical to TRBD2. This CDR3 has 18 residues. Germline CDR1 and CDR2: SGHDT and YYEEEE. Trimming at V came to 0 bases and at J to 1 base, leaving 6 bases not matched to a gene. CDR3 sequence reads: CASSLELAGAVSYNEQFF. DNA for the CDR3: TGTGCCAGCAGCTTGGAACTAGCGGGAGCCGTTTCCTACAATGAGCAGTTCTTC.

The J gene is TRBJ2-2, the V gene TRBV4-3; weak D call: TRBD2 (5 bases). Germline V lookup: CDR1 LGHNA, CDR2 YSLEER. V lost 3 bases and J 4 bases, leaving 9 bases between the germline ends. CDR3 length: 14 residues. The CDR3 DNA sequence: TGCGCCAGCAGCCAGAGGGTCAGCACCGGGGAGCTGTTTTTT. Its protein is CASSQRVSTGELFF.

J is TRBJ1-6 and V is TRBV5-1, with 7 bases identical to TRBD1. Losses at the gene ends were 0 bases for V and 9 bases for J; bases not matched to a gene: 3. In germline, CDR1 is SGHRS, CDR2 YFSETQ. The CDR3 length is 14 residues. For the CDR3, the DNA is TGCGCCAGCAGCTTGGGACAGGGAGGTTCACCCCTCCACTTT. Residues: CASSLGQGGSPLHF. Full variable domain (remainder filled in from reference TRBV5-1 and TRBJ1-6): KAGVTQTPRYLIKTRGQQVTLSCSPISGHRSVSWYQQTPGQGLQFLFEYFSETQRNKGNFPGRFSGRQFSNSRSEMNVSTLELGDSALYLCASSLGQGGSPLHFGNGTRLTVT.

The chain combines TRBV7-6 with TRBJ2-2, with 12 nucleotides matching TRBD2. V shed 7 bases and J 2 bases; nucleotides not matched to a gene: 5. Germline CDR1 SGHVS, CDR2 FNYEAQ. The CDR3 covers 16 residues. Here the CDR3 reads CASKGLAGSNTGELFF. The CDR3 region has the DNA TGTGCCAGCAAGGGACTAGCGGGTTCCAACACCGGGGAGCTGTTTTTT.

This clone is a singleton in its sample. The rearrangement links TRBV6-1 to TRBJ1-2; 8 nucleotides line up with TRBD1. The CDR3 consists of 18 residues. In germline, CDR1 is MNHNS, CDR2 SASEGT. V gave up 2 bases and J gave up 4 bases; unmatched junction bases: 15. The CDR3 nucleotides read TGTGCCAGCAGTGAAAGATTCCAATCAGGGGGCGCCAGCTATGGCTACACCTTC. It translates to CASSERFQSGGASYGYTF.

The V call is TRBV18, the J call TRBJ2-2; TRBD2 agrees at 15 bases. The V and J ends lost 0 bases and 4 bases, in that order; junction bases with no gene match: 0. The CDR3 has 17 amino acids. The germline CDR1 and CDR2 sequences are KGHSH and LQKENI. The CDR3 bases are TGTGCCAGCTCACCACCGGGACTAGCGGGAGGCACCGGGGAGCTGTTTTTT. Amino acid sequence: CASSPPGLAGGTGELFF. Supplemented by reference TRBV18 and TRBJ2-2, the full variable domain reads NAGVMQNPRHLVRRRGQEARLRCSPMKGHSHVYWYRQLPEEGLKFMVYLQKENIIDESGMPKERFSAEFPKEGPSILRIQQVVRGDSAAYFCASSPPGLAGGTGELFFGEGSRLTVL.

This clone was picked up one time. The CDR3 reads CASSQASTGTGAYEQYF. CDR3 DNA sequence: TGCGCCAGCAGCCAAGCCTCAACCGGGACAGGGGCCTACGAGCAGTACTTC. The genes are TRBV4-3 and TRBJ2-7, with 10 bases fitting TRBD1. CDR1 and CDR2 (germline): LGHNA, YSLEER. V lost 1 base, J lost 2 bases, and 8 bases stayed unmatched. The CDR3 has 17 amino acids.

The chain links TRBV6-5 to TRBJ1-1; no clear D. Germline lookup yields CDR1 MNHEY and CDR2 SVGAGI. Trimming took off 8 bases at V and 5 bases at J, with 12 bases between the two ends. The CDR3 spans 12 residues. CDR3 in amino acids: CASGWGGTEAFF. The CDR3 DNA is TGTGCCAGCGGGTGGGGAGGGACTGAAGCTTTCTTT.